Below are 23 T cell receptor beta chains sequenced from a single sample in a study of PD-1 blockade in classical Hodgkin lymphoma. Stated time point: cycle 4 day 1 (C4D1), after 5 to 7 weeks of nivolumab. Following autologous stem cell transplantation, relapse occurred in every patient, and exposure to brentuximab vedotin varied. Researchers used magnetic negative selection to pull out pure CD4+ T cells from thawed PBMCs. The method was immunoSEQ multiplex PCR; TCRdb's version includes in-frame clones alone and lacks a portion of them. The data contain tens of thousands of clones, about 94% of them seen just once; the ten biggest clones take up 0.3%. The sequencing used CD4+ T cells from blood, collected before the fourth cycle of nivolumab. These receptors came from a human donor with classical Hodgkin lymphoma.

This clone appeared once. The V gene is TRBV7-3, the J gene TRBJ2-2, with 7 bases identical to TRBD1. CDR1 is SGHTA, CDR2 FQGTGA, per germline. This CDR3 is built from 15 residues. The trim removed 3 bases at V and 5 bases at J, leaving 6 bases unmatched. The CDR3 sequence is CASSFGRGSTGELFF. CDR3 DNA sequence: TGTGCCAGCAGCTTCGGCAGGGGGTCGACCGGGGAGCTGTTTTTT.

V is TRBV27 and J is TRBJ2-1; the match to TRBD2 covers 11 bases. CDR1 is MNHEY and CDR2 is SMNVEV in the germline V gene (reference sequence). The CDR3 loop spans 21 amino acids. The ends lost 7 bases at V and 2 bases at J; junction bases unmatched: 22. The CDR3 region is CASKPTPRGTSGSGTYNEQFF. The CDR3 DNA sequence: TGTGCCAGCAAACCTACACCGCGGGGGACTAGCGGTTCTGGGACCTACAATGAGCAGTTCTTC.

This clone has only one observation. J is TRBJ1-2 and V is TRBV30, with D unclear. V was clipped by 0 bases and J by 4 bases, with 15 bases between them. Germline V gives CDR1 GTSNPN, CDR2 SVGIG (reference sequence). The CDR3 length is 15 residues. The CDR3 here is CAWSVTVSSPYGYTF. For the CDR3, the DNA is TGTGCCTGGAGTGTTACGGTCAGCTCACCCTATGGCTACACCTTC.

This chain links TRBV28 with TRBJ2-7; no clear D gene. The CDR3 sequence is 12 residues long. The V end was cut by 6 bases, the J end by 4 bases, with 10 bases between. Germline V gene sequence: CDR1 MDHEN, CDR2 SYDVKM. The CDR3 loop is CASSSVKYEQYF. In DNA form, the CDR3 reads TGTGCCAGCAGCTCAGTGAAATACGAGCAGTACTTC. The whole variable domain, filled in from reference TRBV28 and TRBJ2-7, reads DVKVTQSSRYLVKRTGEKVFLECVQDMDHENMFWYRQDPGLGLRLIYFSYDVKMKEKGDIPEGYSVSREKKERFSLILESASTNQTSMYLCASSSVKYEQYFGPGTRLTVT.

The chain combines TRBV9 with TRBJ2-1, with 7 bases lining up with TRBD2. CDR1 SGDLS and CDR2 YYNGEE come from the germline V gene. The CDR3 has 17 amino acids. The J segment lost 8 bases and the V segment lost 0 bases, leaving 14 bases of the junction unmatched. DNA of the CDR3: TGTGCCAGCAGCGTAGTCCCTAGCGGCCTAAGGGGCGATGAGCAGTTCTTC. Translated, it gives CASSVVPSGLRGDEQFF.

This chain joins TRBV7-9 and TRBJ1-5; tentatively, D is TRBD1 (5 bases). This CDR3 spans 16 amino acids. Germline loops: CDR1 SEHNR, CDR2 FQNEAQ (reference sequence). The V and J ends lost 2 bases and 6 bases respectively, with 17 bases between them. The CDR3, as DNA: TGTGCCAGCAGCTTATCCGGCCAGGGTACATTTCAGCCCCAGCATTTT. Translation gives CASSLSGQGTFQPQHF.

The chain couples TRBV5-4 to TRBJ2-5, with D perhaps TRBD1 (7 bases). Trimming shortened V by 2 bases and J by 4 bases, and 12 bases separated the two germline ends. Looked up from germline, CDR1 is SGHNT and CDR2 is YYREEE (reference sequence). This CDR3 is built from 14 residues. For the CDR3, the DNA is TGTGCCAGCAGCTTCATTCAGGGGGGAGAGACCCAGTACTTC. As protein: CASSFIQGGETQYF.

The V gene is TRBV6-1, the J gene TRBJ2-1; the match to TRBD2 covers 7 bases. The trim removed 1 base at V and 7 bases at J, leaving 4 bases unmatched. CDR1 MNHNS and CDR2 SASEGT come from the germline V gene. This CDR3 is 14 amino acids long. The CDR3 sequence: CASSEGLAGNEQFF. CDR3 DNA sequence: TGTGCCAGCAGTGAAGGACTAGCTGGTAATGAGCAGTTCTTC.

The chain employs TRBV4-1 and TRBJ1-3; the match to TRBD1 covers 10 bases. Trimming took 0 bases from V and 0 from J; bases not matched to a gene: 11. CDR1 and CDR2 from the germline V gene are MGHRA and YSYEKL. The CDR3 is 20 amino acids. The CDR3 sequence is CASSQDGGQGPSYSGNTIYF. The CDR3 bases are TGCGCCAGCAGCCAAGATGGGGGACAGGGGCCGAGTTACTCTGGAAACACCATATATTTT.

The V and J genes are TRBV5-6 and TRBJ1-1, with a tentative D call TRBD1 (5 bases). The CDR3 length is 14 residues. The V and J ends lost 2 bases and 2 bases respectively, with 10 bases between them. Germline CDR1 and CDR2: SGHDT and YYEEEE. CDR3 DNA sequence: TGTGCCAGCAGCTTCTTTGACAGAAACACTGAAGCTTTCTTT. It encodes CASSFFDRNTEAFF.

The chain links TRBV27 to TRBJ1-2; D possibly corresponds to TRBD1 (6 bases). The V end lost 8 bases, the J end lost 0 bases, and 13 bases lay between the germline ends. The length of the CDR3 is 14 residues. The germline V gene encodes CDR1 MNHEY and CDR2 SMNVEV (reference sequence). CDR3: CASRATGTNYGYTF. The CDR3, as DNA: TGTGCCAGCCGGGCGACAGGAACTAACTATGGCTACACCTTC.

The J gene is TRBJ1-3, the V gene TRBV6-5, with 8 bases fitting TRBD1. After removal of 2 bases from V and 7 bases from J, the junction contained 10 bases not matched to a gene. Germline V gives CDR1 MNHEY, CDR2 SVGAGI. This CDR3 has 16 residues. The CDR3 DNA sequence: TGTGCCAGCAGTTACCTCACAGGGGGTAAGGCGAACACCATATATTTT. Protein product: CASSYLTGGKANTIYF.

This chain connects TRBV7-8 to TRBJ2-5; D tentatively reads TRBD1 or TRBD2 (5 bases each). Trimming left V 4 bases short and J 1 base short, with 16 bases between. Germline V lookup: CDR1 SGHVS, CDR2 FQNEAQ. This CDR3 comprises 16 residues. The CDR3 sequence: CASSSRTRGRQETQYF. In DNA form, the CDR3 reads TGTGCCAGCAGCTCGCGCACCCGGGGCCGCCAAGAGACCCAGTACTTC. The full variable domain, completed using reference TRBV7-8 and TRBJ2-5, is GAGVSQSPRYKVAKRGQDVALRCDPISGHVSLFWYQQALGQGPEFLTYFQNEAQLDKSGLPSDRFFAERPEGSVSTLKIQRTQQEDSAVYLCASSSRTRGRQETQYFGPGTRLLVL.

V is TRBV6-4 and J is TRBJ2-3, with D tentatively TRBD1 (5 bases). CDR1 is MRHNA, CDR2 SNTAGT, per germline. CDR3 length equals 13 residues. The germline V and J ends were trimmed by 0 bases and 8 bases, with 9 bases remaining between them. The CDR3 DNA sequence: TGTGCCAGCAGTGACTCCAGGGTGGGTACGCAGTATTTT. Translated, it gives CASSDSRVGTQYF.

The chain uses TRBV9 and TRBJ2-7; TRBD1 matches at 10 bases. Unmatched junction bases numbered 18, after V lost 4 bases and J lost 5 bases. The CDR3 totals 18 residues. Germline assignment: CDR1 SGDLS and CDR2 YYNGEE. CDR3 nucleotides: TGTGCCAGCAGCCCATCTCCCGGGACAGGGGCGGTGAGGAACGAGCAGTACTTC. This sequence encodes CASSPSPGTGAVRNEQYF.

The chain is built from TRBV5-5 and TRBJ1-4, with 9 bases matching TRBD1. Trimming removed 0 bases from V and 8 bases from J; junction bases left unmatched: 5. Germline assignment: CDR1 SGHKS and CDR2 YYEKEE (reference sequence). The CDR3 has 15 residues. The DNA of the CDR3 is TGTGCCAGCAGCTTGGCCGGGACAGGGAGGGAAAAACTGTTTTTT. Residues: CASSLAGTGREKLFF.

The CDR3 DNA sequence: TGCGCCAGCAGTGAGTCATTGGTAACAGAGACCCAGTACTTC. Translated: CASSESLVTETQYF. V and J are TRBV10-1 and TRBJ2-5; no clear D. This CDR3 has 14 residues. Looked up from germline, CDR1 is WNHNN and CDR2 is SYGVQD (reference sequence). V was trimmed by 0 bases and J by 4 bases, leaving 9 bases between them.

The V call is TRBV28, the J call TRBJ2-3; 7 bases map to TRBD2. Germline V gene sequence: CDR1 MDHEN, CDR2 SYDVKM. This CDR3 spans 15 amino acids. V was clipped by 5 bases and J by 2 bases; unmatched bases: 7. The CDR3 here is CASSQPGTNTDTQYF. In DNA form, the CDR3 reads TGTGCCAGCAGTCAACCCGGGACTAACACAGATACGCAGTATTTT.

J is TRBJ1-4 and V is TRBV5-4, with no clear D. The CDR3 is made up of 15 amino acids. The germline V and J ends were trimmed by 1 base and 0 bases, with 7 bases remaining between them. Germline V gene data show CDR1 as SGHNT and CDR2 as YYREEE (reference sequence). DNA of the CDR3: TGTGCCAGCAGCTTGAAACTAGCAACTAATGAAAAACTGTTTTTT. This encodes CASSLKLATNEKLFF.

This chain links TRBV11-2 with TRBJ1-1, with D possibly matching TRBD1 (6 bases). Germline loops: CDR1 SGHAT, CDR2 FQNNGV. CDR3 length: 16 amino acids. V was clipped by 3 bases and J by 3 bases, with 17 bases between them. The CDR3: CASSFFGGRMDTEAFF. DNA of the CDR3: TGTGCCAGCAGCTTCTTTGGGGGGCGGATGGACACTGAAGCTTTCTTT. The variable domain in full, with the rest retrieved from reference TRBV11-2 and TRBJ1-1, is EAGVAQSPRYKIIEKRQSVAFWCNPISGHATLYWYQQILGQGPKLLIQFQNNGVVDDSQLPKDRFSAERLKGVDSTLKIQPAKLEDSAVYLCASSFFGGRMDTEAFFGQGTRLTVV.

V gene TRBV15 combines with J gene TRBJ2-7, with D possibly being TRBD1 or TRBD2 (5 bases each). Per germline, CDR1 LNHNV and CDR2 YYDKDF (reference sequence). The V gene lost 0 bases and the J gene lost 4 bases, with 13 bases spanning the gap. This CDR3 contains 15 residues. The CDR3 DNA sequence: TGTGCCACCAGCAGAGACCCAGTTGAGGGGTACGAGCAGTACTTC. This codes for CATSRDPVEGYEQYF.

The chain carries TRBV29-1 and TRBJ2-3; tentatively, D is TRBD1 (5 bases). Germline assignment: CDR1 SQVTM and CDR2 ANQGSEA. The CDR3 consists of 12 residues. V shed 4 bases and J shed 4 bases, with 9 bases lying between them. The CDR3 region is CSVVTGPDTQYF. The CDR3 DNA follows: TGCAGCGTTGTAACAGGTCCAGATACGCAGTATTTT.

CDR3 in amino acids: CATRTWTTEAFF. Written as DNA, the CDR3 is TGTGCCACCAGGACGTGGACCACTGAAGCTTTCTTT. This rearrangement joins TRBV2 to TRBJ1-1, with no clear D. The CDR3 runs 12 residues. The ends were cut back, 10 bases at V and 4 bases at J, with 13 bases in the middle. Germline V gene sequence: CDR1 SNHLY, CDR2 FYNNEI.